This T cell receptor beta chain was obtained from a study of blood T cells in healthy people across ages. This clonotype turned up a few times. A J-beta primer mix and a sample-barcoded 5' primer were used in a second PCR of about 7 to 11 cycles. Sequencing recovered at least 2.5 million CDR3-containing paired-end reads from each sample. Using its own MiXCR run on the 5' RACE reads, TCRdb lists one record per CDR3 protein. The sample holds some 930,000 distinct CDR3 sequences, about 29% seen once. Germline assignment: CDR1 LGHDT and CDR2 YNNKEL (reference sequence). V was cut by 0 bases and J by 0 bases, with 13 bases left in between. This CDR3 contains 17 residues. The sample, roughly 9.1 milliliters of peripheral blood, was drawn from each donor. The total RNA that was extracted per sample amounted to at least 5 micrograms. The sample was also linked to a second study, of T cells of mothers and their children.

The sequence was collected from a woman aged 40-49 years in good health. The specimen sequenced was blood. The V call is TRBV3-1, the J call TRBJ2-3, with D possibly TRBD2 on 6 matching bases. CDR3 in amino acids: CASSQEYPAGSTDTQYF. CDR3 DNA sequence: TGTGCCAGCAGCCAAGAATATCCGGCGGGGAGCACAGATACGCAGTATTTT.